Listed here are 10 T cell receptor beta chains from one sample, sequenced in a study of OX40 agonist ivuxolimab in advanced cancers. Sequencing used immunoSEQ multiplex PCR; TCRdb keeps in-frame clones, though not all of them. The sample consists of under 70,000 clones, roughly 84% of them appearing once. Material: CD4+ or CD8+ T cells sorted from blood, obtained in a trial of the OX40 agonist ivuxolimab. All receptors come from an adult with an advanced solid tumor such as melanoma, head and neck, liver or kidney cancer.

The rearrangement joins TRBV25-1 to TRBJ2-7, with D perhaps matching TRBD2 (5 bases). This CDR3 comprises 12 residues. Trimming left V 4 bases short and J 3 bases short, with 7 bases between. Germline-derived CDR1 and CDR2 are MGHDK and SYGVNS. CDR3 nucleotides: TGTGCCAGCAGTGCCGACTACTACGAGCAGTACTTC. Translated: CASSADYYEQYF.

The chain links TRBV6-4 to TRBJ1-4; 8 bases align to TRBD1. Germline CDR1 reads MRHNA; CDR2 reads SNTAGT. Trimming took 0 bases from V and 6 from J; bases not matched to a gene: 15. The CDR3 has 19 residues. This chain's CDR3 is CASSDSGARGRPPDEKLFF. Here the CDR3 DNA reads TGTGCCAGCAGTGACTCTGGTGCCAGGGGGCGGCCCCCCGATGAAAAACTGTTTTTT.

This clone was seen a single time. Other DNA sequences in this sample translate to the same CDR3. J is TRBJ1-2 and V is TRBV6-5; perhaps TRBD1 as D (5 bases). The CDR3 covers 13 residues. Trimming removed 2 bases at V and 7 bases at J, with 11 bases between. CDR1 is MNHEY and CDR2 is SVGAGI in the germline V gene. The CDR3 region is CASSYRRGAGYTF. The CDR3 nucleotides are TGTGCCAGCAGTTACCGCAGAGGGGCTGGCTACACCTTC.

The CDR3 DNA reads as TGTGCCAGCAGTCCTGGGGGACAGTGGCACTATTTT. It is translated as CASSPGGQWHYF. The V call is TRBV2, the J call TRBJ2-3; 7 bases agree with TRBD1. CDR1 is SNHLY, CDR2 FYNNEI, per germline. The CDR3 extends over 12 amino acids. V lost 5 bases to trimming and J lost 15 bases; unmatched junction nucleotides: 11.

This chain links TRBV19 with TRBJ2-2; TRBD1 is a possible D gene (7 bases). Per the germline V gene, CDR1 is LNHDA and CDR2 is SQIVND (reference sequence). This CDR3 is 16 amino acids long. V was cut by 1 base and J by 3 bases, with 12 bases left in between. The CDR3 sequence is CASSIVGRGDTGELFF. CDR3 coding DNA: TGTGCCAGTAGTATAGTGGGCAGGGGGGACACCGGGGAGCTGTTTTTT.

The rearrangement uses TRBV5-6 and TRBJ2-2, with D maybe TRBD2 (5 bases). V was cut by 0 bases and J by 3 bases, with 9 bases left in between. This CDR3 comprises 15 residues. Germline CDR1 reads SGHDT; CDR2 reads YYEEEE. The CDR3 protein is CASSLAPGYTGELFF. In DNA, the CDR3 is TGTGCCAGCAGCTTGGCCCCGGGATACACCGGGGAGCTGTTTTTT.

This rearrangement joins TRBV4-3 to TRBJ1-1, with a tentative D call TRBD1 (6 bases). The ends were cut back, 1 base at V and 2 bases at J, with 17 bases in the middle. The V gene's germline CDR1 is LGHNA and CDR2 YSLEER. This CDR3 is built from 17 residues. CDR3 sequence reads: CASSQAPTGLGNTEAFF. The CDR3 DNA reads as TGCGCCAGCAGCCAAGCGCCCACAGGGCTAGGTAACACTGAAGCTTTCTTT.

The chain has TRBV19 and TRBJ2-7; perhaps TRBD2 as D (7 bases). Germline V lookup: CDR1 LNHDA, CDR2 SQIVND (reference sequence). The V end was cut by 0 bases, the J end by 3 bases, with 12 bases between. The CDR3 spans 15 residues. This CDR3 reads CASSIEGGRFYEQYF. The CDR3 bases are TGTGCCAGTAGTATAGAGGGGGGGCGCTTCTACGAGCAGTACTTC. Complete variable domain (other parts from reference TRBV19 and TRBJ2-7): DGGITQSPKYLFRKEGQNVTLSCEQNLNHDAMYWYRQDPGQGLRLIYYSQIVNDFQKGDIAEGYSVSREKKESFPLTVTSAQKNPTAFYLCASSIEGGRFYEQYFGPGTRLTVT.

Written as DNA, the CDR3 is TGTGCCAGCAGTTCGGGACTAGCGGGGGGGAGAGGGTACAATGAGCAGTTCTTC. Amino acid sequence: CASSSGLAGGRGYNEQFF. The chain links TRBV27 to TRBJ2-1; 16 bases are a match to TRBD2. Losses at the gene ends were 4 bases for V and 4 bases for J; bases not matched to a gene: 7. The CDR3 is 18 residues long. Germline CDR1 is MNHEY and CDR2 is SMNVEV (reference sequence).

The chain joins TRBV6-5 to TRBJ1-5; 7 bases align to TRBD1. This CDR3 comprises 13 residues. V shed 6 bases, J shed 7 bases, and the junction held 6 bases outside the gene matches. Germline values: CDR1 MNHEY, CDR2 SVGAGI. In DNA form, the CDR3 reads TGTGCCAGCAGGTCCAGGGGGGACCAGCCCCAGCATTTT. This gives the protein CASRSRGDQPQHF.